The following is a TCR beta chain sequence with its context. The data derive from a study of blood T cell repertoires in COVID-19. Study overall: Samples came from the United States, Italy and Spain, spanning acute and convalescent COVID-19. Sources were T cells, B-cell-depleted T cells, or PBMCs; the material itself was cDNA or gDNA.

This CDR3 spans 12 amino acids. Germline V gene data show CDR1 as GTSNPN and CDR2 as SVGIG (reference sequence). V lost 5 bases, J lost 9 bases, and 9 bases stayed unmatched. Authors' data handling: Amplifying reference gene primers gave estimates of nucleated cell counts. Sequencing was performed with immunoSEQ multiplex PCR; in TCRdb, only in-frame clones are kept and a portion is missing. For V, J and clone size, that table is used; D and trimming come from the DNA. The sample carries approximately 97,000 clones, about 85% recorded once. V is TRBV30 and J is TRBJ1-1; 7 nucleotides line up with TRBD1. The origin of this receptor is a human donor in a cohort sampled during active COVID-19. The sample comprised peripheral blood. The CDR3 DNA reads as TGTGCCTGGGGGGGAGCAGGGGGTAAAGCTTTCTTT. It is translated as CAWGGAGGKAFF.